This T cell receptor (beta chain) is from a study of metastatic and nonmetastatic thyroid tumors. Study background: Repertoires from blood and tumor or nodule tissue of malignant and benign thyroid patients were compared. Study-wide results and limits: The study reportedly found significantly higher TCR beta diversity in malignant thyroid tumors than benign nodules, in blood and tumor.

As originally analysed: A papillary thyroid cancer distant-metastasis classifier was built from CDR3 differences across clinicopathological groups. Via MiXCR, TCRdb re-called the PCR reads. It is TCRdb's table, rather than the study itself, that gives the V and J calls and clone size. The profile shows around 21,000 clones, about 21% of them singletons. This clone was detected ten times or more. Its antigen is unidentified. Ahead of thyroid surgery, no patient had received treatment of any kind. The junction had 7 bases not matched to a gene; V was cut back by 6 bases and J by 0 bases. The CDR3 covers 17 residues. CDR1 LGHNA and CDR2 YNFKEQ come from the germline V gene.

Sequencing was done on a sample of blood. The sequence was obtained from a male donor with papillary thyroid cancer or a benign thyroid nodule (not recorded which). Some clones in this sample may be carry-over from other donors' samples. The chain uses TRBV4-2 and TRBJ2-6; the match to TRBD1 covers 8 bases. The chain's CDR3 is CASSSGQASSGANVLTF. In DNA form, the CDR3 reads TGTGCCAGCAGTTCGGGACAGGCCAGCTCTGGGGCCAACGTCCTGACTTTC.